Listed below are T cell receptor beta chains from one sample, sequenced in a study of cytomegalovirus exposure and HLA in healthy donors. TCRdb's copy holds only in-frame clones and misses some; the assay was immunoSEQ multiplex PCR. The sample yields 150,000 to 200,000 clones, 60% to 80% seen once. The source material was PBMCs. The receptors shown here come from a man between 18 and 35 years old in good health and CMV-seropositive. The conserved cysteine and the conserved F or W are not part of the CDR3 here. The D gene is left open where the match is weak.

cdr3_aa j_call v_call d_call
ASSVEGGRGGAF TRBJ1-1 TRBV9 .
ASSIAASGGADTQY TRBJ2-3 TRBV19 TRBD2
ASSLGGGYYEQY TRBJ2-7 TRBV5-5 .
ASSLRRQGPDYEQY TRBJ2-7 TRBV27 TRBD1
ASSSGTGSYGYT TRBJ1-2 TRBV6-6 TRBD1
ASSLGLNEQF TRBJ2-1 TRBV11-3 .
ASSPGQGQFSNQPQH TRBJ1-5 TRBV7-8 TRBD1
ASADRVNTGELF TRBJ2-2 TRBV12-5 TRBD1
ASSTWDRNTGELF TRBJ2-2 TRBV7-9 TRBD1
ASSVDRPGYT TRBJ1-2 TRBV7-9 TRBD1
ASSYADGRAEAF TRBJ1-1 TRBV6-6 .
ASRPRPRDTSYEQY TRBJ2-7 TRBV12-2 .
ASSSRQGGQETQY TRBJ2-5 TRBV7-6 TRBD1
ASSLAGSSYEQY TRBJ2-7 TRBV5-4 .
ASSFGTDEKLF TRBJ1-4 TRBV5-4 TRBD1
ASSLSERYEQY TRBJ2-7 TRBV27 .